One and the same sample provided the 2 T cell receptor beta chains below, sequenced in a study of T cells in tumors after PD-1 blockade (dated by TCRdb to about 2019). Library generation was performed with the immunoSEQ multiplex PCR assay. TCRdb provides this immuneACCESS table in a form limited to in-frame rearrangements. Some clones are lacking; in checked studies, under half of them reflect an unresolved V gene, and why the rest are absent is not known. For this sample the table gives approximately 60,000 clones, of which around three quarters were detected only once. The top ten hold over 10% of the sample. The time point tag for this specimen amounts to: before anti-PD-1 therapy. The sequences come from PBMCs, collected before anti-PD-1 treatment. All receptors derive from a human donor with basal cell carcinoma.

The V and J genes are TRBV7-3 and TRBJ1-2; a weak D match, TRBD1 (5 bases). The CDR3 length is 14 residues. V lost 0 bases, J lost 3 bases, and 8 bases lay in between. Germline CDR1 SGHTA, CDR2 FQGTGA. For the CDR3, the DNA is TGTGCCAGCAGCTTAACCAGGGTTGACTATGGCTACACCTTC. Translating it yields CASSLTRVDYGYTF.

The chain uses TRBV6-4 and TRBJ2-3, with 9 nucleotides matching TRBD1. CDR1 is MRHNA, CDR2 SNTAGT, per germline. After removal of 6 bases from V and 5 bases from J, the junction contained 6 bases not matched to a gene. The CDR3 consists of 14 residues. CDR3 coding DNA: TGTGCCAGCAGAAAACAGGGGGCGGGAGATACGCAGTATTTT. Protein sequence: CASRKQGAGDTQYF.